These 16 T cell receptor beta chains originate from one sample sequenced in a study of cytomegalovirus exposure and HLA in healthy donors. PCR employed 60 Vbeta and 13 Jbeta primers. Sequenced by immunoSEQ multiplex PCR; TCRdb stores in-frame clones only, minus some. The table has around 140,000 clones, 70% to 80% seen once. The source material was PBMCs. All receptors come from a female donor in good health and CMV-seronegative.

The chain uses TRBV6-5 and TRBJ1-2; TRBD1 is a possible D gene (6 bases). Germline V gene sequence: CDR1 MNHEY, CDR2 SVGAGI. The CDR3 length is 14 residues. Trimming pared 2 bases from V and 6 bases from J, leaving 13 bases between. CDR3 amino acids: CASSYRQGMDGYTF. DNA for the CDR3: TGTGCCAGCAGTTACCGGCAGGGGATGGATGGCTACACCTTC.

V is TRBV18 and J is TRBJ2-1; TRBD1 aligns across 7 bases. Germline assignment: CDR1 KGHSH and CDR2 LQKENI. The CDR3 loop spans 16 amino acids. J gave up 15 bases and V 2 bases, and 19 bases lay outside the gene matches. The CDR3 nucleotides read TGTGCCAGCTCACCAGGCTCGGAGGACAGGAGCTCCAACGGGTTCTTC. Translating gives CASSPGSEDRSSNGFF.

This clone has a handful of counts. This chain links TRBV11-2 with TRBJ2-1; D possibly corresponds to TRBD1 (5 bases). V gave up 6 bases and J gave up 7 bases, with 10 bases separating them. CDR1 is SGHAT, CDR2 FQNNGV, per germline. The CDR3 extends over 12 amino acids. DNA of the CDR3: TGTGCCAGCAGGCCCGACAGAAATGAGCAGTTCTTC. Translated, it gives CASRPDRNEQFF.

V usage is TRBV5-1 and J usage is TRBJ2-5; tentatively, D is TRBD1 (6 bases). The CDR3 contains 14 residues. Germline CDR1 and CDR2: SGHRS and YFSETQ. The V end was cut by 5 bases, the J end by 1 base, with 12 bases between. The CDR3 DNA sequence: TGCGCCAGCAGTCGGACAGAGCCCCAAGAGACCCAGTACTTC. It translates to CASSRTEPQETQYF. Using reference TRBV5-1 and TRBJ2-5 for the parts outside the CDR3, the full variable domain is KAGVTQTPRYLIKTRGQQVTLSCSPISGHRSVSWYQQTPGQGLQFLFEYFSETQRNKGNFPGRFSGRQFSNSRSEMNVSTLELGDSALYLCASSRTEPQETQYFGPGTRLLVL.

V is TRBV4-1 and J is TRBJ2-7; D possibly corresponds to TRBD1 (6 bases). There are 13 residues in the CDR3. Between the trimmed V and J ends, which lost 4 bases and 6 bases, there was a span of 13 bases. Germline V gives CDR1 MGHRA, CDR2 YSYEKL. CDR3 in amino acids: CASSLWGQGEQYF. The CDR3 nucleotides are TGCGCCAGCAGCCTTTGGGGGCAAGGCGAGCAGTACTTC.

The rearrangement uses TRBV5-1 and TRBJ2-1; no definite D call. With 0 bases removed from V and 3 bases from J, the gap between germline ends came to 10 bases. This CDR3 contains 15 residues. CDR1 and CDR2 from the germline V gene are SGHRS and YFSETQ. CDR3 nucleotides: TGCGCCAGCAGCTTGGGCGGCAGCGACTACAATGAGCAGTTCTTC. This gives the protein CASSLGGSDYNEQFF.

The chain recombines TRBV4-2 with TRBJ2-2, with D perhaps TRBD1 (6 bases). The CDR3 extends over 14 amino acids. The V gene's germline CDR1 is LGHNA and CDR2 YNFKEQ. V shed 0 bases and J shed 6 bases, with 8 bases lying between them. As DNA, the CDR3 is TGTGCCAGCAGCCAAGATGGGGGCCCCGGGGAGCTGTTTTTT. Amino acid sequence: CASSQDGGPGELFF.

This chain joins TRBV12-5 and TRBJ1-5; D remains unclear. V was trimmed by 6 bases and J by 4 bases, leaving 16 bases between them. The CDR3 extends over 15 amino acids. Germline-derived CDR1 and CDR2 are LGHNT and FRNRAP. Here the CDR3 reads CASGALAVKNQPQHF. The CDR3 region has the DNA TGTGCTAGTGGGGCCCTCGCAGTTAAGAATCAGCCCCAGCATTTT.

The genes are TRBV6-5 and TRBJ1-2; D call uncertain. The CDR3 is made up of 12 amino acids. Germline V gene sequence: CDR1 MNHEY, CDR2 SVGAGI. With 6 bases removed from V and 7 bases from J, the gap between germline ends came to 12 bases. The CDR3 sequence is CASRGGVSGYTF. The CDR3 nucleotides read TGTGCCAGCAGGGGCGGGGTCTCTGGCTACACCTTC.

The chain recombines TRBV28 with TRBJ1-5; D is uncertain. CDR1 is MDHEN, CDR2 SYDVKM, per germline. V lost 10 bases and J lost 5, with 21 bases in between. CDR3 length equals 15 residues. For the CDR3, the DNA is TGTGCCACCCTACCCGATCAGCGTTTTGATCAGCCCCAGCATTTT. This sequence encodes CATLPDQRFDQPQHF.

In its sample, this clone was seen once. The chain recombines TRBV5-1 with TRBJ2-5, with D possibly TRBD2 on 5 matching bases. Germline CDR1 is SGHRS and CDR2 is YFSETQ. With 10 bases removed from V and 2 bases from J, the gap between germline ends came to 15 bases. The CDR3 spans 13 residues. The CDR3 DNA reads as TGCGCCTCCCAAAGGCCGGGACAAGAGACCCAGTACTTC. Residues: CASQRPGQETQYF.

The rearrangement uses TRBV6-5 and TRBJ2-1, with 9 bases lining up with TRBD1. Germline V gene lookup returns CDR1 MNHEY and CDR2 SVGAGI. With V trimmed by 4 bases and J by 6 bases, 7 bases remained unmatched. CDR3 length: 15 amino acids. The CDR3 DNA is TGTGCCAGCAGTTTTACAGGGGGCTGGGGCAATGAGCAGTTCTTC. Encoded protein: CASSFTGGWGNEQFF.

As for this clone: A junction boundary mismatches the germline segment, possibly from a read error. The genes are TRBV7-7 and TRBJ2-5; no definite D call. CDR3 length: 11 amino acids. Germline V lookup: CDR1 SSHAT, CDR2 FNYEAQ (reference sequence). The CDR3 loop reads CASSPKETQYF. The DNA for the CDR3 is TGTGCTAGCAGCCCTAAAGAGACCCAGTACTTC.

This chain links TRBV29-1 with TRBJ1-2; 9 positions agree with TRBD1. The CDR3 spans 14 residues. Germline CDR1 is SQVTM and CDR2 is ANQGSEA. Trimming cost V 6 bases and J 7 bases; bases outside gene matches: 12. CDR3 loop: CSVVSFGTGCGYTF. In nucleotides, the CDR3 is TGCAGCGTCGTATCATTCGGGACAGGGTGTGGCTACACCTTC.

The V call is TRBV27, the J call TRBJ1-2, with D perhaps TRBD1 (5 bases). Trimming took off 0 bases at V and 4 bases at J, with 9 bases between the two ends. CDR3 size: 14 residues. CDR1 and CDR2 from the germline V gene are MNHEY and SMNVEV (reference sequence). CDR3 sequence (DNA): TGTGCCAGCAGTTTATCCACAGGCATCTATGGCTACACCTTC. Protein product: CASSLSTGIYGYTF.

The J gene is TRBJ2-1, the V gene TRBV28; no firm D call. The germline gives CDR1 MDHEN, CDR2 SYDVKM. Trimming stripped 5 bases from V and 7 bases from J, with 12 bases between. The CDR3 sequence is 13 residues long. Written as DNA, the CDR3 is TGTGCCAGCAGTGATCATAGCACGAATGAGCAGTTCTTC. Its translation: CASSDHSTNEQFF.